This is a list of T cell receptor beta chains from one sample in a study of shared clonotypes between healthy human individuals. TCRdb's copy holds only in-frame clones and misses some; the assay was immunoSEQ multiplex PCR. The sample holds more than 2,000,000 clones, approximately 95% seen once. Sequenced sample: naive CD4+ T cells from PBMCs. These receptors came from a young man in good health. Some clones in this sample may be carry-over from other donors' samples. Both conserved end residues are part of each CDR3. The order of the fields is D gene, J gene, clone size, V gene, CDR3 protein, CDR3 DNA. The D gene is left open where the match is weak. Clone size is shown for a subset of rows, as once, few, many or a class of expanded clone.

d_gene: -
j_gene: TRBJ1-4
abundance: once
v_gene: TRBV5-1
CDR3aa: CASSFSRAATNEKLFF
CDR3nt: TGCGCCAGCAGCTTTTCCAGGGCTGCAACTAATGAAAAACTGTTTTTT

d_gene: -
j_gene: TRBJ1-3
abundance: -
v_gene: TRBV6-1
CDR3aa: CASSTDSSSGNTIYF
CDR3nt: TGTGCCAGCAGTACAGACAGCAGCTCTGGAAACACCATATATTTT

d_gene: TRBD2
j_gene: TRBJ2-1
abundance: -
v_gene: TRBV4-3
CDR3aa: CASSLAAGGFEQFF
CDR3nt: TGCGCCAGCAGCCTGGCAGCGGGAGGTTTTGAGCAGTTCTTC

d_gene: -
j_gene: TRBJ2-1
abundance: -
v_gene: TRBV4-2
CDR3aa: CASSPGREQFF
CDR3nt: TGTGCCAGCAGCCCCGGGCGTGAGCAGTTCTTC

d_gene: -
j_gene: TRBJ1-4
abundance: -
v_gene: TRBV15
CDR3aa: CATSRGPGGVDEKLFF
CDR3nt: TGTGCCACCAGCAGAGGTCCCGGCGGTGTCGATGAAAAACTGTTTTTT

d_gene: -
j_gene: TRBJ2-1
abundance: -
v_gene: TRBV6-1
CDR3aa: CASDFGGPYGEQFF
CDR3nt: TGTGCCAGCGACTTCGGGGGCCCCTACGGTGAGCAGTTCTTC

d_gene: TRBD2
j_gene: TRBJ2-1
abundance: -
v_gene: TRBV7-8
CDR3aa: CASSVAGHMSNEQFF
CDR3nt: TGTGCCAGCAGCGTAGCGGGCCATATGAGCAATGAGCAGTTCTTC

d_gene: -
j_gene: TRBJ1-5
abundance: -
v_gene: TRBV18
CDR3aa: CASSQGRSNQPQHF
CDR3nt: TGTGCCAGCTCTCAGGGAAGGAGCAATCAGCCCCAGCATTTT

d_gene: -
j_gene: TRBJ2-1
abundance: -
v_gene: TRBV2
CDR3aa: CASRGLVYNEQFF
CDR3nt: TGTGCCAGCAGAGGACTTGTTTACAATGAGCAGTTCTTC

d_gene: TRBD1
j_gene: TRBJ2-3
abundance: -
v_gene: TRBV5-1
CDR3aa: CASSWGQGAWDTQYF
CDR3nt: TGCGCCAGCAGCTGGGGACAGGGGGCTTGGGATACGCAGTATTTT